Shown below are 10 T cell receptor beta chains from a single sample sequenced in a study of blood T cell repertoires in COVID-19. Generated by immunoSEQ multiplex PCR, the TCRdb table keeps only in-frame clones and is missing some. This sample carries about 160,000 clones, around 93% of them seen once, and the ten largest clones take approximately 4.8%. The sample consisted of peripheral blood. These TCRs come from a man aged 30-40 years with COVID-19, enrolled during active disease.

The chain links TRBV27 to TRBJ1-4; unclear D gene. Germline-derived CDR1 and CDR2 are MNHEY and SMNVEV (reference sequence). This CDR3 comprises 14 residues. V was clipped by 4 bases and J by 3 bases, with 9 bases between them. The CDR3 spells CASSSYFPNEKLFF. The CDR3, as DNA: TGTGCCAGCAGTTCATACTTCCCTAATGAAAAACTGTTTTTT.

The chain couples TRBV9 to TRBJ1-2, with TRBD1 matching over 7 bases. From germline, CDR1 is SGDLS and CDR2 YYNGEE. The CDR3 contains 14 residues. J was trimmed by 4 bases and V by 0 bases; bases with no gene match: 3. This CDR3 is CASSVGDRTYGYTF. In DNA form, the CDR3 reads TGTGCCAGCAGCGTAGGGGACAGAACCTATGGCTACACCTTC.

The chain recombines TRBV5-1 with TRBJ2-3; TRBD2 agrees at 8 bases. Germline V gives CDR1 SGHRS, CDR2 YFSETQ. The length of the CDR3 is 18 residues. Germline trimming cut 2 bases from V and 0 bases from J; bases unmatched to any gene: 11. The CDR3 DNA reads TGCGCCAGCAGCTTACAAGCGGGGGCCCTAATTAGCACAGATACGCAGTATTTT. This translates into CASSLQAGALISTDTQYF.

CDR3 DNA sequence: TGTGCCATCGGCGGGACAGGGCCCTACGAGCAGTACTTC. Its protein product is CAIGGTGPYEQYF. The chain joins TRBV10-3 to TRBJ2-7; TRBD1 matches at 9 bases. This CDR3 has 13 residues. Trimming removed 8 bases from V and 2 bases from J; junction bases left unmatched: 4. The V gene's germline CDR1 is ENHRY and CDR2 SYGVKD.

The rearrangement uses TRBV16 and TRBJ1-2; no clear D. Germline CDR1 is KGHSY and CDR2 is FQNENV. This CDR3 is built from 13 residues. Trimming pared 0 bases from V and 5 bases from J, leaving 7 bases between. In nucleotides, the CDR3 is TGTGCCAGCAGCCAATCTGAGACATATGGCTACACCTTC. Its translation: CASSQSETYGYTF.

The gene calls are TRBV3-1 (or the pseudogene TRBV3-2) and TRBJ2-1; 8 bases are a match to TRBD2. The germline CDR1 and CDR2 sequences are LGHDT and YNNKEL (reference sequence). Trimming cost V 1 base and J 5 bases; bases outside gene matches: 10. This CDR3 is built from 17 residues. The CDR3 loop reads CASSQVRGGGPHNEQFF. The CDR3 nucleotides are TGTGCCAGCAGCCAAGTACGGGGCGGGGGGCCCCACAATGAGCAGTTCTTC.

The chain uses TRBV19 and TRBJ1-5; 10 bases are a match to TRBD1. Germline V gene sequence: CDR1 LNHDA, CDR2 SQIVND (reference sequence). V gave up 6 bases and J gave up 1 base; unmatched junction bases: 15. This CDR3 spans 19 amino acids. The CDR3 reads CASRRRTGGNFQSNQPQHF. CDR3 sequence (DNA): TGTGCCAGTAGGCGGCGGACAGGGGGAAATTTTCAGAGCAATCAGCCCCAGCATTTT.

The genes are TRBV28 and TRBJ2-1; TRBD1 is a possible D gene (5 bases). V lost 2 bases and J 14 bases, leaving 13 bases between the germline ends. The CDR3 covers 12 residues. Looked up from germline, CDR1 is MDHEN and CDR2 is SYDVKM. CDR3 residues: CASSLTWPGKFF. CDR3 nucleotide sequence: TGTGCCAGCAGTTTAACTTGGCCAGGGAAGTTCTTC.

The CDR3 region is CASSVTYNQPQHF. The DNA of the CDR3 is TGTGCCAGCAGCGTCACCTACAATCAGCCCCAGCATTTT. The chain recombines TRBV27 with TRBJ1-5; no definite D call. V lost 6 bases, J lost 3 bases, and 9 bases lay in between. CDR1 MNHEY and CDR2 SMNVEV come from the germline V gene (reference sequence). The CDR3 extends over 13 amino acids.

The rearrangement uses TRBV18 and TRBJ2-7, with 7 positions matching TRBD1. With V trimmed by 5 bases and J by 5 bases, 6 bases remained unmatched. Germline CDR1 reads KGHSH; CDR2 reads LQKENI. CDR3 length: 13 residues. This CDR3 reads CASSATGSHEQYF. The CDR3, as DNA: TGTGCCAGCTCAGCGACAGGGTCCCACGAGCAGTACTTC.